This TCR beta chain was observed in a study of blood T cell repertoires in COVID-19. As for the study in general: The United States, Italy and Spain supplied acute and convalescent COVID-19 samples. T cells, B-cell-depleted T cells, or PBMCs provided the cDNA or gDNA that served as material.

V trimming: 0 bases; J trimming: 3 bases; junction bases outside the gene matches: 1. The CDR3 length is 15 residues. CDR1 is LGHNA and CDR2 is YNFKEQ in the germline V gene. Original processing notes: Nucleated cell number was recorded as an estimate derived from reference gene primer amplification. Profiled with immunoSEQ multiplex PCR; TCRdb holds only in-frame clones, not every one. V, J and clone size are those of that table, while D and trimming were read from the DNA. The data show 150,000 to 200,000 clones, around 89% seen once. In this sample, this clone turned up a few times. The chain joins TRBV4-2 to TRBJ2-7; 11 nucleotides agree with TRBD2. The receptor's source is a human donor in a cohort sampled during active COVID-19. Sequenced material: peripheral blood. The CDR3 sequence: CASSQDGTSGYEQYF. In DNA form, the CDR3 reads TGTGCCAGCAGCCAAGACGGGACTAGCGGCTACGAGCAGTACTTC.